The entry below gives a single TCR beta chain sequence along with its context. The record originates from a study of T cell repertoires in ileal Crohn's disease. The method was immunoSEQ multiplex PCR; TCRdb's version includes in-frame clones alone and lacks a portion of them. The top ten clones hold 4.4% of a sample with 4,500 to 6,500 clones, around 87% of them seen once. Between the trimmed V and J ends, which lost 3 bases and 1 base, there was a span of 12 bases. Germline CDR1 MNHNS, CDR2 SASEGT. The CDR3 has 15 amino acids. Noted time point: proximal margin of the surgical specimen (macroscopically non-inflamed). Adults with ileal or ileocolonic Crohn's disease and an indication for resection were eligible.

The chain couples TRBV6-1 to TRBJ1-1, with D possibly TRBD1 on 5 matching bases. Sequenced material: ileal tissue. The clonotype was recovered from an adult with Crohn's disease. CDR3: CASSEGLLWNTEAFF. CDR3 in DNA: TGTGCCAGCAGTGAGGGACTCCTCTGGAACACTGAAGCTTTCTTT.